These 9 T cell receptor beta chains were all obtained from the same sample, sequenced in a study of blood T cell repertoires in COVID-19. Assay used: immunoSEQ multiplex PCR; TCRdb lists only in-frame clones, some missing. This sample has a few hundred thousand clones, with 86% found just once. Material for sequencing was peripheral blood. The source of these receptors is a middle-aged man who had recovered from COVID-19.

This clone has more than one count but fewer than ten. The chain is built from TRBV7-9 and TRBJ1-2, with 7 nucleotides matching TRBD1. V dropped 4 bases and J dropped 4; count of bases not matched to a gene: 12. Germline-derived CDR1 and CDR2 are SEHNR and FQNEAQ (reference sequence). The CDR3 has 16 residues. The CDR3 here is CASSSSDRDLRYGYTF. The CDR3, as DNA: TGTGCCAGCAGCTCCTCCGACAGGGATCTTCGCTATGGCTACACCTTC.

As to this clone: Other DNA sequences in the same sample also yield this CDR3. This sequence joins TRBV2 and TRBJ1-5; D gene ambiguous. CDR3 length: 13 residues. Trimming took 7 bases from V and 3 from J, leaving 10 bases between them. Germline CDR1 SNHLY, CDR2 FYNNEI. CDR3 amino acids: CASKEGSNQPQHF. CDR3 DNA sequence: TGTGCCAGCAAAGAGGGTTCCAATCAGCCCCAGCATTTT. Supplemented by reference TRBV2 and TRBJ1-5, the full variable domain reads EPEVTQTPSHQVTQMGQEVILRCVPISNHLYFYWYRQILGQKVEFLVSFYNNEISEKSEIFDDQFSVERPDGSNFTLKIRSTKLEDSAMYFCASKEGSNQPQHFGDGTRLSIL.

This rearrangement joins TRBV13 to TRBJ1-4, with unresolved D. CDR1 PRHDT and CDR2 FYEKMQ come from the germline V gene (reference sequence). Trimming removed 6 bases from V and 7 bases from J, with 9 bases in between. The CDR3 has 12 residues. This CDR3 is CASSYRGEKLFF. The CDR3 DNA follows: TGTGCCAGCAGTTACCGAGGTGAAAAACTGTTTTTT.

The J gene is TRBJ1-6, the V gene TRBV9; tentative D call: TRBD1 (5 bases). The CDR3 loop spans 13 amino acids. CDR1 is SGDLS and CDR2 is YYNGEE in the germline V gene. Trimming shortened V by 2 bases and J by 10 bases, and 10 bases separated the two germline ends. CDR3 nucleotides: TGTGCCAGCAGCGTGCAGGGCCAGTCACCCCTCCACTTT. Translated: CASSVQGQSPLHF. The full variable domain, completed using reference TRBV9 and TRBJ1-6, is DSGVTQTPKHLITATGQRVTLRCSPRSGDLSVYWYQQSLDQGLQFLIQYYNGEERAKGNILERFSAQQFPDLHSELNLSSLELGDSALYFCASSVQGQSPLHFGNGTRLTVT.

The chain recombines TRBV5-1 with TRBJ2-1; tentative D call: TRBD1 (7 bases). Germline V lookup: CDR1 SGHRS, CDR2 YFSETQ. V dropped 7 bases and J dropped 9 bases, with 17 bases sitting between them. The CDR3 runs 13 residues. In DNA form, the CDR3 reads TGCGCCAGCCAAGGCAGGGGGGTCAGTGAGCAGTTCTTC. Translation gives CASQGRGVSEQFF. The full variable domain, with the rest looked up from reference TRBV5-1 and TRBJ2-1, is KAGVTQTPRYLIKTRGQQVTLSCSPISGHRSVSWYQQTPGQGLQFLFEYFSETQRNKGNFPGRFSGRQFSNSRSEMNVSTLELGDSALYLCASQGRGVSEQFFGPGTRLTVL.

V and J are TRBV5-5 and TRBJ2-2; no clear D gene. V lost 1 base to trimming and J lost 1 base, with 11 bases between them. Germline assignment: CDR1 SGHKS and CDR2 YYEKEE (reference sequence). The CDR3 consists of 16 residues. The CDR3 loop is CASSLLVALNTGELFF. The CDR3 bases are TGTGCCAGCAGCTTGTTGGTAGCCTTGAACACCGGGGAGCTGTTTTTT.

This chain links TRBV7-9 with TRBJ1-2, with a tentative D call TRBD1 (6 bases). The CDR3 runs 14 residues. Between the trimmed V and J ends, which lost 8 bases and 2 bases, there was a span of 15 bases. Germline V CDR1 and CDR2: SEHNR, FQNEAQ (reference sequence). Here the CDR3 DNA reads TGTGCCAGCCGGCCGGGACAAATGAACTATGGCTACACCTTC. It is translated as CASRPGQMNYGYTF.

This chain uses TRBV5-4 with TRBJ1-1; 7 bases match TRBD1. With V trimmed by 0 bases and J by 7 bases, 0 bases remained unmatched. The CDR3 has 12 residues. Germline values: CDR1 SGHNT, CDR2 YYREEE (reference sequence). CDR3 sequence reads: CASSLGQGEAFF. CDR3 nucleotides: TGTGCCAGCAGCTTGGGACAGGGTGAAGCTTTCTTT.

This chain links TRBV19 with TRBJ2-1, with D tentatively TRBD2 (5 bases). Germline V CDR1 and CDR2: LNHDA, SQIVND (reference sequence). The V end was cut by 9 bases, the J end by 7 bases, with 22 bases between. CDR3 length: 15 residues. The CDR3: CASTERAVGVNEQFF. The CDR3 DNA sequence: TGTGCCAGCACCGAGCGAGCGGTTGGTGTAAATGAGCAGTTCTTC. The whole variable domain, filled in from reference TRBV19 and TRBJ2-1, reads DGGITQSPKYLFRKEGQNVTLSCEQNLNHDAMYWYRQDPGQGLRLIYYSQIVNDFQKGDIAEGYSVSREKKESFPLTVTSAQKNPTAFYLCASTERAVGVNEQFFGPGTRLTVL.